What follows describes a single T cell receptor beta chain. The source of the sample is a study of blood T cell repertoires in COVID-19. Overall study context: There were acute and convalescent COVID-19 samples, and they came from the United States, Italy and Spain. PBMCs, B-cell-depleted T cells, or T cells were the source of the cDNA or gDNA that made up the material.

Libraries were prepared by immunoSEQ multiplex PCR; TCRdb keeps only in-frame clonotypes and omits some of them. The sample lists some 290,000 clones; 75% to 90% were seen once. The clonotype comes from a woman aged 45-65 years who had recovered from COVID-19. Sequenced input: peripheral blood.

For the CDR3, the DNA is TGTGCCATCAGTGAGTCGTTTTTGGACAGGGGAAACACCATATATTTT. The encoded protein is CAISESFLDRGNTIYF. The chain employs TRBV10-3 and TRBJ1-3; 7 bases are shared with TRBD1. The J segment lost 4 bases and the V segment lost 0 bases, leaving 6 bases of the junction unmatched. CDR3 length: 16 residues. The V gene's germline CDR1 is ENHRY and CDR2 SYGVKD.